One sample yielded the 14 T cell receptor beta chains listed below, sequenced in a study of cytomegalovirus exposure and HLA in healthy donors. Using immunoSEQ multiplex PCR, the repertoire was profiled, and TCRdb retains in-frame clones only, with some absent. The top ten clones hold about 3% of a sample with about 240,000 clones, approximately 87% of them seen once. The sample consisted of PBMCs. The receptors were gathered from a man between 18 and 29 years old in good health and CMV-seronegative.

V usage is TRBV5-6 and J usage is TRBJ2-1; 10 bases match TRBD2. V dropped 0 bases and J dropped 13; count of bases not matched to a gene: 13. Germline V CDR1 and CDR2: SGHDT, YYEEEE. The CDR3 is 16 amino acids. The CDR3 DNA sequence: TGTGCCAGCAGCTTGGAGTTGAGCGGGGGGGTCGGAGTTCAGTTCTTC. It specifies CASSLELSGGVGVQFF. Looking up the rest from reference TRBV5-6 and TRBJ2-1 gives the full variable domain: DAGVTQSPTHLIKTRGQQVTLRCSPKSGHDTVSWYQQALGQGPQFIFQYYEEEERQRGNFPDRFSGHQFPNYSSELNVNALLLGDSALYLCASSLELSGGVGVQFFGPGTRLTVL.

The V and J genes are TRBV4-3 and TRBJ2-3; 9 positions match TRBD2. The CDR3 runs 16 residues. J was trimmed by 2 bases and V by 5 bases; bases with no gene match: 8. Germline assignment: CDR1 LGHNA and CDR2 YSLEER. The CDR3 DNA follows: TGCGCCAGCAGCAGACGACTAGCGGTCTTCACAGATACGCAGTATTTT. Protein product: CASSRRLAVFTDTQYF.

V gene TRBV28 combines with J gene TRBJ1-2; no firm D call. The germline CDR1 and CDR2 sequences are MDHEN and SYDVKM. The length of the CDR3 is 13 residues. V dropped 8 bases and J dropped 7 bases, with 17 bases sitting between them. CDR3 region: CASSLGEGLGYTF. CDR3 coding DNA: TGTGCCAGCTCCCTCGGGGAGGGTCTTGGCTACACCTTC.

The chain employs TRBV15 and TRBJ2-1; TRBD1 matches at 7 bases. Germline V gene data show CDR1 as LNHNV and CDR2 as YYDKDF (reference sequence). V was clipped by 6 bases and J by 1 base; unmatched bases: 3. This CDR3 has 14 amino acids. The CDR3 loop reads CATSGTVSYNEQFF. The CDR3 DNA reads as TGTGCCACCAGTGGGACAGTTTCCTACAATGAGCAGTTCTTC.

This chain uses TRBV10-3 with TRBJ2-2; TRBD1 might be the D (6 bases). Trimming took 10 bases from V and 0 from J, leaving 12 bases between them. The CDR3 contains 14 residues. Germline V gene sequence: CDR1 ENHRY, CDR2 SYGVKD. The CDR3 region is CATGRDTNTGELFF. CDR3 nucleotide sequence: TGTGCCACCGGAAGGGACACGAACACCGGGGAGCTGTTTTTT.

The chain employs TRBV6-5 and TRBJ1-6; tentative D call: TRBD1 (6 bases). V gave up 7 bases and J gave up 9 bases, with 13 bases separating them. Germline V gene data show CDR1 as MNHEY and CDR2 as SVGAGI. This CDR3 contains 13 residues. The DNA for the CDR3 is TGTGCCAGCATCGCAGGGGCAAGTTCACCCCTCCACTTT. This translates into CASIAGASSPLHF.

The genes are TRBV30 and TRBJ2-3; 9 nucleotides align to TRBD2. With 8 bases clipped from V and 2 bases from J, the junction kept 11 bases outside the gene matches. Per the germline V gene, CDR1 is GTSNPN and CDR2 is SVGIG (reference sequence). This CDR3 has 15 residues. The CDR3 DNA reads as TGTGCCGGGGGGGCTTTAGCGGGAGTCACAGATACGCAGTATTTT. It encodes CAGGALAGVTDTQYF.

The chain is built from TRBV29-1 and TRBJ2-7; 11 positions match TRBD1. The germline V gene has CDR1 SQVTM and CDR2 ANQGSEA. The CDR3 spans 15 residues. Trimming removed 0 bases from V and 7 bases from J; junction bases left unmatched: 8. The CDR3 protein is CSVEEGGQGASEQYF. As DNA, the CDR3 is TGCAGCGTTGAAGAAGGAGGACAGGGGGCCTCTGAGCAGTACTTC.

The chain couples TRBV6-6 to TRBJ2-7; maybe TRBD1 (5 bases). Germline V CDR1 and CDR2: MNHNY, SVGAGI (reference sequence). V lost 3 bases to trimming and J lost 4 bases, with 10 bases between them. The CDR3 has 13 amino acids. In nucleotides, the CDR3 is TGTGCCAGCAGTTATAGCAGGGATTACGAGCAGTACTTC. It encodes CASSYSRDYEQYF.

This clone was seen a single time. The V gene is TRBV28, the J gene TRBJ1-2; 8 nucleotides agree with TRBD1. J was trimmed by 5 bases and V by 6 bases; bases with no gene match: 8. CDR1 and CDR2 (germline): MDHEN, SYDVKM. The CDR3 has 14 amino acids. For the CDR3, the DNA is TGTGCCAGCAGCCCCACTGACAGGGGTTATGGCTACACCTTC. This sequence encodes CASSPTDRGYGYTF.

CDR3 protein: CASSQSTGGGYEQYF. The CDR3 DNA is TGCGCCAGCAGCCAATCCACAGGGGGGGGCTACGAGCAGTACTTC. The gene calls are TRBV4-1 and TRBJ2-7; maybe TRBD1 (8 bases). From germline, CDR1 is MGHRA and CDR2 YSYEKL. The CDR3 length is 15 residues. Trimming cost V 2 bases and J 3 bases, with 14 bases left between them.

The rearrangement links TRBV28 to TRBJ1-4; no definite D call. This CDR3 region has 13 residues. Trimming took off 9 bases at V and 8 bases at J, with 16 bases between the two ends. The germline gives CDR1 MDHEN, CDR2 SYDVKM. The CDR3 sequence: CASERYFEEKLFF. CDR3 nucleotide sequence: TGTGCCAGTGAGCGTTACTTTGAAGAAAAACTGTTTTTT.

The chain recombines TRBV7-8 with TRBJ1-1, with 7 nucleotides matching TRBD1. The CDR3 length is 12 residues. After removal of 5 bases from V and 7 bases from J, the junction contained 4 bases not matched to a gene. Germline V lookup: CDR1 SGHVS, CDR2 FQNEAQ. The CDR3 DNA reads TGTGCCAGCAGCCCCGGGACAGTTGAAGCTTTCTTT. Its protein product is CASSPGTVEAFF.

The genes are TRBV9 and TRBJ2-1; unclear D gene. Germline V CDR1 and CDR2: SGDLS, YYNGEE. Trimming pared 0 bases from V and 4 bases from J, leaving 8 bases between. This CDR3 comprises 14 residues. CDR3 residues: CASSVAQLYNEQFF. CDR3 DNA sequence: TGTGCCAGCAGCGTAGCCCAACTATACAATGAGCAGTTCTTC.